The present T cell receptor beta chain was sequenced within a study of T cell repertoires in cytomegalovirus infection. CDR1 is SNHLY, CDR2 FYNNEI, per germline. This CDR3 is built from 16 residues. The V and J ends lost 8 bases and 0 bases respectively, with 18 bases between them. TCRdb ran MiXCR on the reads and lists one entry per CDR3 protein. The data contain roughly 310,000 distinct CDR3 sequences, 17% of them singletons. This clonotype was found a few times. The chain is built from TRBV2 and TRBJ2-3; D gene ambiguous. The clonotype was recovered from a human donor in good health (CMV status not recorded). Some clones in this sample may be carry-over from other donors' samples. Sequences were obtained from PBMCs. The CDR3 DNA reads TGTGCCAGCTCCTTGGGGATCCGCCCTAGCACAGATACGCAGTATTTT. It codes for CASSLGIRPSTDTQYF.